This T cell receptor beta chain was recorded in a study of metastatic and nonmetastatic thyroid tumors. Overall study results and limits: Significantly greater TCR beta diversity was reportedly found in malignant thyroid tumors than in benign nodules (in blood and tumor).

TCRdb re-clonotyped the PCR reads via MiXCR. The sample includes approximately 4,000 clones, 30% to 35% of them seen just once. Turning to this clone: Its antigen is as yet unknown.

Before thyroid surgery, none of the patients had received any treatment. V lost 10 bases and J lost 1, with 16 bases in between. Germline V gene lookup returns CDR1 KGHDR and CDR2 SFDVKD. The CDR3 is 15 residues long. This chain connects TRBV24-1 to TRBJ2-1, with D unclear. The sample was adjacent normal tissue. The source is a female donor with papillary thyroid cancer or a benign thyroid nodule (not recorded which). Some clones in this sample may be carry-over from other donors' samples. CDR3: CATGETGRSYNEQFF. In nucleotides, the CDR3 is TGTGCCACTGGTGAAACCGGTAGATCCTACAATGAGCAGTTCTTC.